The rows below give T cell receptor beta chains drawn from one sample of a study of CD8 T cells in Susac syndrome. TCRdb re-analysed the immunoSEQ multiplex PCR reads in MiXCR, keeping a single row per CDR3 protein. Among 250,000 to 300,000 distinct CDR3 sequences, around 84% were seen once, and the ten largest hold around 0.11%. Source material: CD8+ T cells from PBMCs. Every receptor here comes from a human donor with multiple sclerosis. The CDR3 runs from the conserved cysteine through the conserved F or W. The order of the fields is J gene, V gene, clone size, D gene, CDR3 protein, CDR3 DNA. D genes are given only for firm matches. Rows may omit the clone size; those that give it use once, few, many or a size class.

TRBJ2-1,TRBV28,-,-,CASTGSSNEQFF,TGTGCCAGCACGGGCAGCTCCAATGAGCAGTTCTTC
TRBJ2-5,TRBV7-9,-,-,CASSPRLGRWTQYF,TGTGCCAGCAGCCCCAGACTTGGACGGTGGACCCAGTACTTC
TRBJ2-5,TRBV7-9,-,-,CASSLVRAALPPEETQYF,TGTGCCAGCAGCTTAGTACGGGCAGCTCTGCCGCCCGAAGAGACCCAGTACTTC
TRBJ1-1,TRBV5-5,-,-,CASSLGPTEAFF,TGTGCCAGCAGCTTGGGTCCCACTGAAGCTTTCTTT
TRBJ1-6,TRBV20-1,-,TRBD1,CSAPDRGQPSYNSPLHF,TGCAGTGCCCCGGACAGGGGGCAACCCTCCTATAATTCACCCCTCCACTTT
TRBJ2-1,TRBV18,-,TRBD1,CASSPPGQF,TGTGCCAGCTCACCACCGGGACAGTTC
TRBJ1-2,TRBV7-9,-,-,CASSLGGAQYGYTF,TGTGCCAGCAGCTTAGGGGGGGCCCAGTATGGCTACACCTTC
TRBJ1-4,TRBV4-1,-,-,CASSQEGQATNEKLFF,TGCGCCAGCAGCCAAGAAGGCCAAGCAACTAATGAAAAACTGTTTTTT
TRBJ2-2,TRBV10-3,once,-,CAISVSSGANTGELFF,TGTGCCATCAGTGTTTCGAGCGGAGCGAACACCGGGGAGCTGTTTTTT
TRBJ1-3,TRBV9,-,-,CASSGGQLSGNTIYF,TGTGCCAGCAGCGGTGGACAGCTCTCTGGAAACACCATATATTTT
TRBJ2-7,TRBV3-1,-,TRBD2,CASSQEMGLAGALRDEQYF,TGTGCCAGCAGCCAAGAGATGGGACTAGCGGGTGCCCTTCGGGACGAGCAGTACTTC
TRBJ1-2,TRBV25-1,-,-,CASRRGDYGYTF,TGTGCCAGCAGACGGGGTGACTATGGCTACACCTTC
TRBJ2-5,TRBV20-1,-,TRBD2,CSARDWGEGVQETQYF,TGCAGTGCTAGAGATTGGGGGGAGGGCGTCCAAGAGACCCAGTACTTC